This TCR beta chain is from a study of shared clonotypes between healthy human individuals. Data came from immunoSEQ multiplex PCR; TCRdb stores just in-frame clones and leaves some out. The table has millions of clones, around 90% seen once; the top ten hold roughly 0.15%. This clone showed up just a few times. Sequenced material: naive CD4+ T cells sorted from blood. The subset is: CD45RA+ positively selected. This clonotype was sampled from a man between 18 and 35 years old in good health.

CDR3 amino acids: CASSLTYSNQPQHF. CDR3 in DNA: TGTGCCAGCAGCTTAACCTATAGCAATCAGCCCCAGCATTTT. J is TRBJ1-5 and V is TRBV7-2; D not resolved. This CDR3 region has 14 residues. Germline V lookup: CDR1 SGHTA, CDR2 FQGNSA. V dropped 2 bases and J dropped 0 bases, with 5 bases sitting between them.